The TCR beta chain described here comes from a study of control samples from healthy donors and cancer patients. This CDR3 has 15 amino acids. Germline assignment: CDR1 SGHRS and CDR2 YFSETQ. Sequencing used immunoSEQ multiplex PCR; TCRdb keeps in-frame clones, though not all of them. The data contain some 110,000 clones, 80% to 90% of them singletons. Turning to this clone: The junction does not match germline at one end; this may be a read error.

The chain is built from TRBV5-1 and TRBJ1-6; the D is unclear. Source material: PBMCs. This clonotype originated in a woman aged 50 to 60 with colorectal cancer. The CDR3 bases are TGCGCCAGCAACTTGGCAGACGGTTATAATTCACCCCTCCACTTT. Protein product: CASNLADGYNSPLHF.